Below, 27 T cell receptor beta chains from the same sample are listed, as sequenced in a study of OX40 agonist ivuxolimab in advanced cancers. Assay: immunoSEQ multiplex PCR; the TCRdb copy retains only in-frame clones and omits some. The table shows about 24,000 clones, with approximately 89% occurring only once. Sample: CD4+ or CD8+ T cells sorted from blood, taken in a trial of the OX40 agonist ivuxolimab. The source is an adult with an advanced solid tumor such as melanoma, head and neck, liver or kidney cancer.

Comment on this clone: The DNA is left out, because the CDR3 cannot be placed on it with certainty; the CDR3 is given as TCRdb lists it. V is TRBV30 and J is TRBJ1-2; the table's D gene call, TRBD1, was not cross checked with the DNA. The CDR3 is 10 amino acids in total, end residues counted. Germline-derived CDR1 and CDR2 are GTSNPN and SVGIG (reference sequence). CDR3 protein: CAFGQGAFTF.

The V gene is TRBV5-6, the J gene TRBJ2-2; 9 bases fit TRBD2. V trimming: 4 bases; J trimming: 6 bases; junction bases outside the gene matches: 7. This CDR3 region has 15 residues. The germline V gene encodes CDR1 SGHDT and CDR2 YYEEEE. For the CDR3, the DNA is TGTGCCAGCAGCCCCGTAGCGGGAGAAGCCGGGGAGCTGTTTTTT. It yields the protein CASSPVAGEAGELFF.

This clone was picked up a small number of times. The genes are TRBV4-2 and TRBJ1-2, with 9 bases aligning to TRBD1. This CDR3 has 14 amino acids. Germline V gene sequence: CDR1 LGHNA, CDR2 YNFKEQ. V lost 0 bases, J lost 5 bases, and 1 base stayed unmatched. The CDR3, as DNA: TGTGCCAGCAGCCAAGAAGGACAGGGGTATGGCTACACCTTC. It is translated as CASSQEGQGYGYTF.

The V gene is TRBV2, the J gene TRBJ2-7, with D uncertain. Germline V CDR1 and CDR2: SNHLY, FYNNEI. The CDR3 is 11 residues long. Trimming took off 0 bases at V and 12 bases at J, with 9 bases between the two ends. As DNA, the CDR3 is TGTGCCAGCAGTGAAGCGGCGGTTCCGTACTTC. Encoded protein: CASSEAAVPYF. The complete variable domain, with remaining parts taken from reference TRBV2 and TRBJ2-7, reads EPEVTQTPSHQVTQMGQEVILRCVPISNHLYFYWYRQILGQKVEFLVSFYNNEISEKSEIFDDQFSVERPDGSNFTLKIRSTKLEDSAMYFCASSEAAVPYFGPGTRLTVT.

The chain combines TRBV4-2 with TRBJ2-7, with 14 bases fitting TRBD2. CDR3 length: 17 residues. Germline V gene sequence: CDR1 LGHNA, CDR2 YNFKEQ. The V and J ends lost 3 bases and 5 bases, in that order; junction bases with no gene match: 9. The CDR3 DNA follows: TGTGCCAGCAGCCAGCAGGGACTAGCGGGAGAAATCGACGAGCAGTACTTC. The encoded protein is CASSQQGLAGEIDEQYF.

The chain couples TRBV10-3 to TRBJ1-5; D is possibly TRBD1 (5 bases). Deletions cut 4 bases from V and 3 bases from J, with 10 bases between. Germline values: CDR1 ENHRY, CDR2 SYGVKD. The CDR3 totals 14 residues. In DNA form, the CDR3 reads TGTGCCATCAGTGTAGGGGAGCCCAATCAGCCCCAGCATTTT. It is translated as CAISVGEPNQPQHF.

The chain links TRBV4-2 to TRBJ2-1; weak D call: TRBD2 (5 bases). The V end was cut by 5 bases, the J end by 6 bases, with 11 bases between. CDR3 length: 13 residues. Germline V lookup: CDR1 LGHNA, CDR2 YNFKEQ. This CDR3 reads CASSLVSGNEQFF. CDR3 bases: TGTGCCAGCAGCTTGGTCAGCGGCAATGAGCAGTTCTTC.

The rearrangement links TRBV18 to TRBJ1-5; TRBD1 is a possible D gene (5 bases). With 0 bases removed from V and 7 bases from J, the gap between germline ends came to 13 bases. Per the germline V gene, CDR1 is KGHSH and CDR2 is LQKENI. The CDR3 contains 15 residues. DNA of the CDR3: TGTGCCAGCTCACCACCCGGCAGGGTACACCAGCCCCAGCATTTT. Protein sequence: CASSPPGRVHQPQHF.

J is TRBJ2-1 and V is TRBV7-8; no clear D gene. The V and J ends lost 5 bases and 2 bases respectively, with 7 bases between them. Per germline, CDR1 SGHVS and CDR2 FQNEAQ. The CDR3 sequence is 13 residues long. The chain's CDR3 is CASSLPPYNEQFF. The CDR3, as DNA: TGTGCCAGCAGCCTCCCCCCCTACAATGAGCAGTTCTTC.

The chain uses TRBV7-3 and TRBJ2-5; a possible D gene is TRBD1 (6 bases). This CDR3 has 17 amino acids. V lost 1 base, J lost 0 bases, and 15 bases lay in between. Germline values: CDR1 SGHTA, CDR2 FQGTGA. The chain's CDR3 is CASSLKGRGAYQETQYF. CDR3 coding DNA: TGTGCCAGCAGCTTAAAGGGCAGGGGAGCGTACCAAGAGACCCAGTACTTC. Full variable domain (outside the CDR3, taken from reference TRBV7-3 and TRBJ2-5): GAGVSQTPSNKVTEKGKYVELRCDPISGHTALYWYRQSLGQGPEFLIYFQGTGAADDSGLPNDRFFAVRPEGSVSTLKIQRTERGDSAVYLCASSLKGRGAYQETQYFGPGTRLLVL.

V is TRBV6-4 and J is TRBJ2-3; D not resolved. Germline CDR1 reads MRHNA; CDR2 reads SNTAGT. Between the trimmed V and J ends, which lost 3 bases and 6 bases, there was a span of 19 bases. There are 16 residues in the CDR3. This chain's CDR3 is CASSEFGSSVVDTQYF. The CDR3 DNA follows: TGTGCCAGCAGTGAGTTTGGATCCTCGGTGGTTGATACGCAGTATTTT.

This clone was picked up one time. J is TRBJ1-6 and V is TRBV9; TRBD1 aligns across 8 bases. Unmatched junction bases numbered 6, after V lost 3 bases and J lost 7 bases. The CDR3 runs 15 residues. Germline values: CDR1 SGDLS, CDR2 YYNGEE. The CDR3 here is CASSGPGTGNSPLHF. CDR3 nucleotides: TGTGCCAGCAGCGGTCCCGGGACAGGAAATTCACCCCTCCACTTT.

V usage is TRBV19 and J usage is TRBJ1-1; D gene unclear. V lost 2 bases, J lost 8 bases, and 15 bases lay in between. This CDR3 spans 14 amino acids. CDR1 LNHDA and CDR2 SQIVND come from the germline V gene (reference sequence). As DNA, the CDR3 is TGTGCCAGTAGTATACTCGGAGGGTGGGTGGAAGCTTTCTTT. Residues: CASSILGGWVEAFF.

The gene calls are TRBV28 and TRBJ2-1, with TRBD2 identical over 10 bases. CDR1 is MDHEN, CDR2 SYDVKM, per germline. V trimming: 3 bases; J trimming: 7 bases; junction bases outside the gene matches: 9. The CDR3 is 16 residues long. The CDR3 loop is CASSLEGAGGDNEQFF. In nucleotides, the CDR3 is TGTGCCAGCAGTTTGGAGGGAGCGGGAGGGGATAATGAGCAGTTCTTC.

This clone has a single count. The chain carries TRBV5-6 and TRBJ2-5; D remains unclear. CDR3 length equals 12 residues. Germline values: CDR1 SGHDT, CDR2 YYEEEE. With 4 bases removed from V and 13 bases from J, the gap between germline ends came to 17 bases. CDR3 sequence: CASSRWGRVSYF. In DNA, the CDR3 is TGTGCCAGCAGCCGGTGGGGTAGGGTTTCGTACTTC.

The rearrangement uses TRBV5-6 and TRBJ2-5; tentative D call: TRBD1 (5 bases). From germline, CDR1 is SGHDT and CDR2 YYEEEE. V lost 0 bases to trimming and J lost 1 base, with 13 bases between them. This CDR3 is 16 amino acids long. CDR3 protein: CASSLGLTGVQETQYF. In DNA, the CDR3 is TGTGCCAGCAGCTTGGGATTAACAGGCGTCCAAGAGACCCAGTACTTC.

CDR3 protein: CASSKGQLSNQPQHF. The CDR3 bases are TGTGCCAGCAGCAAGGGACAACTTAGCAATCAGCCCCAGCATTTT. The V gene is TRBV5-8, the J gene TRBJ1-5, with D possibly TRBD1 on 6 matching bases. Germline lookup yields CDR1 SGHTS and CDR2 YDEGEE. The CDR3 has 15 residues. Deletions cut 4 bases from V and 0 bases from J, with 11 bases between.

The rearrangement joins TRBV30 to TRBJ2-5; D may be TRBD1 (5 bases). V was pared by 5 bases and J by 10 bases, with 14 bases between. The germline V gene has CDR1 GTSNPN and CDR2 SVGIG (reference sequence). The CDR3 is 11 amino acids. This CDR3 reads CAWDSRSDQYF. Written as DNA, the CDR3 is TGTGCCTGGGACAGCAGGTCGGACCAGTACTTC.

The CDR3 DNA sequence: TGTGCCAGTAACCCCATGGGACTCCCCGGGGATGAGCAGTTCTTC. Protein sequence: CASNPMGLPGDEQFF. The chain couples TRBV19 to TRBJ2-1; tentatively, D is TRBD2 (6 bases). The CDR3 consists of 15 residues. The V gene lost 7 bases and the J gene lost 8 bases, with 21 bases spanning the gap. Germline V gene data show CDR1 as LNHDA and CDR2 as SQIVND (reference sequence).

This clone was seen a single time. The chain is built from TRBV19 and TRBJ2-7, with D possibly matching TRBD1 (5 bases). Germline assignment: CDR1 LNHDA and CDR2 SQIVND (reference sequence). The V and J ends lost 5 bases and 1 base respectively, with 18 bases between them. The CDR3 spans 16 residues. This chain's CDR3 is CASSLSTAGKSYEQYF. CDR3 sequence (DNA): TGTGCCAGTAGTCTCTCCACGGCAGGGAAGTCCTACGAGCAGTACTTC. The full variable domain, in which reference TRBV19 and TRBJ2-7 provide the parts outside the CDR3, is DGGITQSPKYLFRKEGQNVTLSCEQNLNHDAMYWYRQDPGQGLRLIYYSQIVNDFQKGDIAEGYSVSREKKESFPLTVTSAQKNPTAFYLCASSLSTAGKSYEQYFGPGTRLTVT.

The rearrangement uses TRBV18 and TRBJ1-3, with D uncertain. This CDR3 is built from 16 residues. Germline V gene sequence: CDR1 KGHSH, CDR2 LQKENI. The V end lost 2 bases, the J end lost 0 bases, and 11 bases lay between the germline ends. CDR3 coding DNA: TGTGCCAGCTCACCATTTAGGGCTAGCTCTGGAAACACCATATATTTT. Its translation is CASSPFRASSGNTIYF.

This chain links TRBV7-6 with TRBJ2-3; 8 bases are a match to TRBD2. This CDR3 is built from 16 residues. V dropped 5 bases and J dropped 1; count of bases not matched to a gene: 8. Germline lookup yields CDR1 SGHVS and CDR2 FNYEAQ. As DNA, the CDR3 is TGTGCCAGCAGCACCGGGGGGGGGAGTGGCACAGATACGCAGTATTTT. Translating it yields CASSTGGGSGTDTQYF.

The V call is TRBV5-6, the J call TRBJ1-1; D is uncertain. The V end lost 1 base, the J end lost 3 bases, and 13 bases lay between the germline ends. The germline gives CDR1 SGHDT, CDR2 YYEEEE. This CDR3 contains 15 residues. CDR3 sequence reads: CASSLSLKGDTEAFF. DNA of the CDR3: TGTGCCAGCAGCTTGTCCCTTAAGGGCGACACTGAAGCTTTCTTT.

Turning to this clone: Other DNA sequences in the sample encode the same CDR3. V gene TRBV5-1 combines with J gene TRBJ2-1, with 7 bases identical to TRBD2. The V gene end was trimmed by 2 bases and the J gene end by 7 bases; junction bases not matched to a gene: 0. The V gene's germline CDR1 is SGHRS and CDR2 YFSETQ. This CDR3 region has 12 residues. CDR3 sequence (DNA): TGCGCCAGCAGCTTAGCGGGGAATGAGCAGTTCTTC. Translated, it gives CASSLAGNEQFF.

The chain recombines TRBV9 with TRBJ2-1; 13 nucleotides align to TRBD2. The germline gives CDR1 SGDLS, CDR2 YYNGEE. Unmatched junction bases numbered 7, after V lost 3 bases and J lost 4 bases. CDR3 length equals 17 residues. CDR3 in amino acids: CASSAHRTSGSYNEQFF. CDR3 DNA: TGTGCCAGCAGCGCTCATAGGACTAGCGGGAGTTACAATGAGCAGTTCTTC.

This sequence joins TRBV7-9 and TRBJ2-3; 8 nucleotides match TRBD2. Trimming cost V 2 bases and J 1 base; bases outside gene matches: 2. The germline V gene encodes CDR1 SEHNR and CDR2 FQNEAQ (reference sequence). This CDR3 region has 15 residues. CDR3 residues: CASSLSGGRTDTQYF. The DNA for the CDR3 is TGTGCCAGCAGCTTATCGGGAGGGCGCACAGATACGCAGTATTTT.

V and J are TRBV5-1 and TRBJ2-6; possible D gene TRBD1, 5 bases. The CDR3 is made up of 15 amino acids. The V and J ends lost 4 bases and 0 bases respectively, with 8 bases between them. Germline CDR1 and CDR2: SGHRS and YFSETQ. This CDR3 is CASSQGVSGANVLTF. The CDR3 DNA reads TGCGCCAGCAGCCAAGGGGTCTCTGGGGCCAACGTCCTGACTTTC.